One and the same sample provided the 21 T cell receptor beta chains below, sequenced in a study of technical replicates of blood from a handful of donors. The table came from immunoSEQ multiplex PCR; TCRdb's copy has only in-frame clones and leaves some out. The sample lists some 77,000 clones, around nine tenths occurring once. What was sequenced was T cells isolated from PBMCs. These receptors all come from a human donor in good health.

The chain carries TRBV27 and TRBJ2-1; D is undetermined. This CDR3 is built from 13 residues. In germline, CDR1 is MNHEY, CDR2 SMNVEV (reference sequence). V shed 4 bases and J shed 5 bases, with 9 bases lying between them. The CDR3 DNA reads TGTGCCAGCAGTTGGGCTCTCAACAATGAGCAGTTCTTC. This codes for CASSWALNNEQFF.

The chain links TRBV19 to TRBJ2-2; D may be TRBD1 (5 bases). The CDR3 is 15 residues long. Germline V gives CDR1 LNHDA, CDR2 SQIVND (reference sequence). V gave up 5 bases and J gave up 1 base, with 11 bases separating them. CDR3 sequence reads: CASSPLDRNTGELFF. The CDR3 region has the DNA TGTGCCAGTAGTCCACTTGACAGGAACACCGGGGAGCTGTTTTTT.

The genes are TRBV6-6 and TRBJ2-7; tentatively, D is TRBD2 (6 bases). The CDR3 is made up of 13 amino acids. Per the germline V gene, CDR1 is MNHNY and CDR2 is SVGAGI (reference sequence). The ends were cut back, 8 bases at V and 6 bases at J, with 17 bases in the middle. The CDR3 DNA reads TGTGCCAGCCAACCCCGGGGGACTCCCGAGCAGTACTTC. Protein product: CASQPRGTPEQYF.

The chain combines TRBV6-6 with TRBJ2-5, with TRBD1 identical over 12 bases. The CDR3 contains 15 residues. After removal of 2 bases from V and 4 bases from J, the junction contained 2 bases not matched to a gene. The germline V gene has CDR1 MNHNY and CDR2 SVGAGI (reference sequence). The CDR3 DNA is TGTGCCAGCAGTTACCCGGGACAGGGGGCAGAGACCCAGTACTTC. It yields the protein CASSYPGQGAETQYF.

This sequence joins TRBV7-7 and TRBJ2-3; D gene ambiguous. Germline values: CDR1 SSHAT, CDR2 FNYEAQ (reference sequence). CDR3 length: 16 amino acids. Trimming left V 1 base short and J 0 bases short, with 11 bases between. The CDR3 protein is CASSLGVGSSTDTQYF. The DNA for the CDR3 is TGTGCCAGCAGCTTAGGCGTCGGGTCTAGCACAGATACGCAGTATTTT.

This clone was detected once. The rearrangement uses TRBV10-3 and TRBJ2-7; the match to TRBD2 covers 13 bases. The V gene end was trimmed by 2 bases and the J gene end by 5 bases; junction bases not matched to a gene: 6. Germline V CDR1 and CDR2: ENHRY, SYGVKD. The CDR3 consists of 16 residues. CDR3 DNA: TGTGCCATCAGTGAGCTGGGACTAGCGGGAACCCACGAGCAGTACTTC. It encodes CAISELGLAGTHEQYF.

V usage is TRBV19 and J usage is TRBJ1-5, with 12 positions matching TRBD1. J lost 6 bases, V lost 5 bases, and 11 bases had no gene match. Germline assignment: CDR1 LNHDA and CDR2 SQIVND (reference sequence). The CDR3 spans 17 residues. The CDR3 protein is CASSGYRDRGPTQPQHF. DNA for the CDR3: TGTGCCAGTAGTGGATACCGGGACAGGGGGCCAACTCAGCCCCAGCATTTT.

The chain links TRBV6-1 to TRBJ1-2; 9 nucleotides agree with TRBD1. This CDR3 is built from 16 residues. Germline V gene sequence: CDR1 MNHNS, CDR2 SASEGT. With 2 bases clipped from V and 4 bases from J, the junction kept 8 bases outside the gene matches. CDR3 protein: CASSETGWDRAYGYTF. The CDR3 DNA sequence: TGTGCCAGCAGTGAAACAGGGTGGGACAGGGCCTATGGCTACACCTTC.

This clone came up once. The V call is TRBV19, the J call TRBJ2-5, with D unresolved. Germline V gives CDR1 LNHDA, CDR2 SQIVND (reference sequence). The CDR3 consists of 12 residues. V was shortened by 0 bases and J by 5 bases, with 4 bases between the two germline ends. Here the CDR3 reads CASSIDRETQYF. CDR3 bases: TGTGCCAGTAGTATAGACAGGGAGACCCAGTACTTC. Drawing the rest from reference TRBV19 and TRBJ2-5, the complete variable domain is DGGITQSPKYLFRKEGQNVTLSCEQNLNHDAMYWYRQDPGQGLRLIYYSQIVNDFQKGDIAEGYSVSREKKESFPLTVTSAQKNPTAFYLCASSIDRETQYFGPGTRLLVL.

J is TRBJ2-7 and V is TRBV5-4; D possibly corresponds to TRBD1 (7 bases). V shed 4 bases and J shed 0 bases, with 11 bases lying between them. The germline V gene has CDR1 SGHNT and CDR2 YYREEE (reference sequence). This CDR3 comprises 14 residues. The CDR3 nucleotides read TGTGCCAGCAGCGCGGGACAGATCTCCTACGAGCAGTACTTC. It codes for CASSAGQISYEQYF. Supplemented by reference TRBV5-4 and TRBJ2-7, the full variable domain reads ETGVTQSPTHLIKTRGQQVTLRCSSQSGHNTVSWYQQALGQGPQFIFQYYREEENGRGNFPPRFSGLQFPNYSSELNVNALELDDSALYLCASSAGQISYEQYFGPGTRLTVT.

The chain joins TRBV7-6 to TRBJ1-2; the D gene is possibly TRBD1 (5 bases). CDR1 and CDR2 from the germline V gene are SGHVS and FNYEAQ. This CDR3 region has 13 residues. V lost 2 bases and J 4 bases, leaving 8 bases between the germline ends. CDR3 loop: CASSLQGSYGYTF. The DNA for the CDR3 is TGTGCCAGCAGCTTACAGGGCTCCTATGGCTACACCTTC.

The chain carries TRBV2 and TRBJ1-1; 8 positions match TRBD1. The CDR3 length is 13 residues. From germline, CDR1 is SNHLY and CDR2 FYNNEI. Trimming removed 7 bases from V and 5 bases from J; junction bases left unmatched: 6. CDR3 DNA sequence: TGTGCCAGCACAGACAGGGGTTGGACTGAAGCTTTCTTT. Translating it yields CASTDRGWTEAFF.

The chain has TRBV29-1 and TRBJ1-4; no clear D. Trimming removed 6 bases from V and 3 bases from J, with 8 bases in between. The CDR3 sequence is 12 residues long. Germline V gene lookup returns CDR1 SQVTM and CDR2 ANQGSEA. CDR3 residues: CSVYRSNEKLFF. CDR3 DNA sequence: TGCAGCGTGTACAGATCTAATGAAAAACTGTTTTTT.

DNA for the CDR3: TGTGCCAGCAGCTTAGCCTTGGCAGTTTACGAGCAGTACTTC. This codes for CASSLALAVYEQYF. The J gene is TRBJ2-7, the V gene TRBV7-9, with D unclear. This CDR3 has 14 residues. CDR1 is SEHNR and CDR2 is FQNEAQ in the germline V gene (reference sequence). The V end lost 0 bases, the J end lost 4 bases, and 10 bases lay between the germline ends.

The chain employs TRBV6-5 and TRBJ2-7, with D maybe TRBD2 (7 bases). CDR1 and CDR2 from the germline V gene are MNHEY and SVGAGI. V was pared by 2 bases and J by 4 bases, with 18 bases between. CDR3 length: 16 residues. CDR3 sequence (DNA): TGTGCCAGCAGTTACGGGTACGGGGGGCTCCTTTACGAGCAGTACTTC. Translation gives CASSYGYGGLLYEQYF.

This chain connects TRBV28 to TRBJ1-5; D uncertain. Germline CDR1 MDHEN, CDR2 SYDVKM. The CDR3 runs to 16 residues. V was trimmed by 6 bases and J by 2 bases, leaving 17 bases between them. The CDR3 region is CASRPFGALGNQPQHF. Written as DNA, the CDR3 is TGTGCCAGCAGGCCCTTCGGAGCGCTTGGCAATCAGCCCCAGCATTTT.

The chain employs TRBV28 and TRBJ2-1; possibly TRBD2 for D (5 bases). CDR3 length: 14 residues. Germline CDR1 is MDHEN and CDR2 is SYDVKM. V dropped 6 bases and J dropped 5 bases, with 14 bases sitting between them. In DNA, the CDR3 is TGTGCCAGCAGCCTTTCCGCGGGTCACAATGAGCAGTTCTTC. Amino acids: CASSLSAGHNEQFF. Variable domain in full (rest from reference TRBV28 and TRBJ2-1): DVKVTQSSRYLVKRTGEKVFLECVQDMDHENMFWYRQDPGLGLRLIYFSYDVKMKEKGDIPEGYSVSREKKERFSLILESASTNQTSMYLCASSLSAGHNEQFFGPGTRLTVL.

J is TRBJ2-2 and V is TRBV4-1; 10 nucleotides line up with TRBD1. The junction had 9 bases not matched to a gene; V was cut back by 1 base and J by 4 bases. The germline V gene encodes CDR1 MGHRA and CDR2 YSYEKL. The CDR3 loop spans 18 amino acids. CDR3 in amino acids: CASSQAGQGNIFTGELFF. CDR3 DNA: TGCGCCAGCAGCCAAGCGGGACAGGGGAATATTTTCACCGGGGAGCTGTTTTTT.

The rearrangement links TRBV11-2 to TRBJ2-5; D is undetermined. The CDR3 is made up of 12 amino acids. V was cut by 3 bases and J by 5 bases, with 7 bases left in between. Germline V gene sequence: CDR1 SGHAT, CDR2 FQNNGV. CDR3 in DNA: TGTGCCAGCAGCTTTTCGTCGGAGACCCAGTACTTC. It yields the protein CASSFSSETQYF.

This chain uses TRBV6-4 with TRBJ2-1; D might be TRBD2 (6 bases). V lost 3 bases to trimming and J lost 7 bases, with 22 bases between them. This CDR3 has 17 amino acids. Germline CDR1 is MRHNA and CDR2 is SNTAGT. CDR3: CASSEVLGSLAGNEQFF. The CDR3 nucleotides read TGTGCCAGCAGTGAAGTTCTAGGGTCCCTCGCGGGGAATGAGCAGTTCTTC.

The V call is TRBV7-9, the J call TRBJ1-1; no reliable D call. Trimming stripped 5 bases from V and 2 bases from J, with 12 bases between. This CDR3 region has 14 residues. Germline CDR1 is SEHNR and CDR2 is FQNEAQ (reference sequence). The CDR3 bases are TGTGCCAGCAGCGAGCCCCCAGGTAACACTGAAGCTTTCTTT. Translating it yields CASSEPPGNTEAFF.